This passage covers 22 T cell receptor beta chains from one sample sequenced in a study of OX40 agonist ivuxolimab in advanced cancers. Libraries came from the immunoSEQ multiplex PCR assay. The clones in this table, taken by TCRdb from immuneACCESS, are in-frame only. Not every clone is retained; where verified, under half of the shortfall comes from an unresolved V gene, and the cause of the rest is unknown. The sample contains about 75,000 clones, about 88% of them found a single time. In total, the top ten clones hold about 0.4% of the sample. The sequences come from CD4+ or CD8+ T cells sorted from blood, collected in a trial of the OX40 agonist ivuxolimab. Receptors were obtained from an adult with an advanced solid tumor such as melanoma, head and neck, liver or kidney cancer.

This chain links TRBV28 with TRBJ1-1, with 7 bases identical to TRBD1. The CDR3 sequence is 12 residues long. Trimming cost V 5 bases and J 4 bases; bases outside gene matches: 1. The germline V gene has CDR1 MDHEN and CDR2 SYDVKM. In DNA form, the CDR3 reads TGTGCCAGCAGTGACAGGGCCACTGAAGCTTTCTTT. Protein product: CASSDRATEAFF.

The genes are TRBV9 and TRBJ1-3; 7 bases align to TRBD1. The trim removed 0 bases at V and 6 bases at J, leaving 9 bases unmatched. Per germline, CDR1 SGDLS and CDR2 YYNGEE. The CDR3 runs to 16 residues. The CDR3 loop reads CASSVGLTGLVNTIYF. In nucleotides, the CDR3 is TGTGCCAGCAGCGTAGGTTTGACAGGGCTTGTAAACACCATATATTTT.

Written as DNA, the CDR3 is TGTGCCAGCAGACAAACACAGAACACTGAAGCTTTCTTT. Its protein is CASRQTQNTEAFF. The genes are TRBV2 and TRBJ1-1; D not certain. The V end lost 6 bases, the J end lost 1 base, and 9 bases lay between the germline ends. Germline assignment: CDR1 SNHLY and CDR2 FYNNEI. This CDR3 contains 13 residues. Combining the CDR3 with reference TRBV2 and TRBJ1-1 gives the whole variable domain EPEVTQTPSHQVTQMGQEVILRCVPISNHLYFYWYRQILGQKVEFLVSFYNNEISEKSEIFDDQFSVERPDGSNFTLKIRSTKLEDSAMYFCASRQTQNTEAFFGQGTRLTVV.

The rearrangement uses TRBV6-5 and TRBJ2-6; TRBD1 aligns across 7 bases. The germline gives CDR1 MNHEY, CDR2 SVGAGI. The CDR3 contains 14 residues. Unmatched junction bases numbered 3, after V lost 10 bases and J lost 0 bases. CDR3 amino acids: CATAGGSGANVLTF. The CDR3 coding sequence is TGTGCCACCGCAGGGGGCTCTGGGGCCAACGTCCTGACTTTC.

The V call is TRBV21-1, the J call TRBJ2-5; TRBD1 is the table's D call and was not checked against the DNA. The DNA end is more similar to TRBJ2-7, so the J call may be wrong. TRBV21-1 corresponds to a pseudogene. This CDR3 has 14 residues. The CDR3 here is CASSDWTGGYEQYF. CDR3 bases: TGTGCCAGCAGCGACTGGACAGGGGGCTACGAGCAGTACTTC.

This chain uses TRBV10-1 with TRBJ1-5; D gene unclear. The CDR3 totals 16 residues. V lost 2 bases and J 2 bases, leaving 13 bases between the germline ends. The germline CDR1 and CDR2 sequences are WNHNN and SYGVQD (reference sequence). CDR3 sequence: CASSEMRTGGNQPQHF. The CDR3 DNA sequence: TGCGCCAGCAGTGAGATGAGGACGGGAGGCAATCAGCCCCAGCATTTT.

The rearrangement uses TRBV28 and TRBJ1-2; a possible D gene is TRBD1 (5 bases). The CDR3 consists of 13 residues. Germline lookup yields CDR1 MDHEN and CDR2 SYDVKM. The ends were cut back, 8 bases at V and 3 bases at J, with 13 bases in the middle. For the CDR3, the DNA is TGTGCCAGCGGGGCAGGGTGGGACTATGGCTACACCTTC. Its protein is CASGAGWDYGYTF.

V and J are TRBV19 and TRBJ1-2, with 9 nucleotides matching TRBD1. Germline CDR1 and CDR2: LNHDA and SQIVND (reference sequence). The CDR3 consists of 15 residues. V dropped 4 bases and J dropped 8; count of bases not matched to a gene: 11. The CDR3 region has the DNA TGTGCCAGTAGTACGCCCGGGACAGGGTTCGGCGGCTACACCTTC. Amino acid sequence: CASSTPGTGFGGYTF.

The V call is TRBV11-2, the J call TRBJ1-1; the D gene is possibly TRBD1 (6 bases). This CDR3 is 13 amino acids long. The ends were cut back, 0 bases at V and 5 bases at J, with 7 bases in the middle. Germline V CDR1 and CDR2: SGHAT, FQNNGV. This CDR3 reads CASSLDRGTEAFF. The DNA of the CDR3 is TGTGCCAGCAGCTTAGATAGGGGGACTGAAGCTTTCTTT.

The chain is built from TRBV7-8 and TRBJ2-2; unclear D gene. The CDR3 is made up of 12 amino acids. The V and J ends lost 3 bases and 4 bases respectively, with 3 bases between them. CDR1 and CDR2 from the germline V gene are SGHVS and FQNEAQ. CDR3 DNA sequence: TGTGCCAGCAGCTTTACCACCGGGGAGCTGTTTTTT. This sequence encodes CASSFTTGELFF.

The chain employs TRBV6-5 and TRBJ2-7, with D perhaps TRBD1 or TRBD2 (5 bases each). V lost 2 bases to trimming and J lost 7 bases, with 21 bases between them. The CDR3 has 16 amino acids. The V gene's germline CDR1 is MNHEY and CDR2 SVGAGI. Here the CDR3 reads CASSYQSGTVTGEQYF. In DNA form, the CDR3 reads TGTGCCAGCAGTTACCAATCCGGGACCGTAACGGGTGAGCAGTACTTC.

V usage is TRBV5-1 and J usage is TRBJ2-3, with TRBD2 identical over 11 bases. The CDR3 is made up of 18 amino acids. Germline loops: CDR1 SGHRS, CDR2 YFSETQ. V was clipped by 1 base and J by 6 bases; unmatched bases: 13. CDR3 sequence reads: CASSLNPSVAGGFDTQYF. Written as DNA, the CDR3 is TGCGCCAGCAGCTTGAACCCTTCGGTAGCGGGGGGGTTTGATACGCAGTATTTT.

V is TRBV5-1 and J is TRBJ2-1; D unresolved. Germline-derived CDR1 and CDR2 are SGHRS and YFSETQ. This CDR3 has 16 amino acids. Trimming left V 0 bases short and J 0 bases short, with 10 bases between. The chain's CDR3 is CASSLDGPSSYNEQFF. In DNA, the CDR3 is TGCGCCAGCAGCTTGGACGGTCCTAGCTCCTACAATGAGCAGTTCTTC.

The chain uses TRBV7-6 and TRBJ2-7; a possible D gene is TRBD2 (6 bases). This CDR3 spans 14 amino acids. Germline values: CDR1 SGHVS, CDR2 FNYEAQ. The V and J ends lost 5 bases and 2 bases respectively, with 13 bases between them. CDR3 nucleotide sequence: TGTGCCAGCAGCCCACGACGGGAGACCTACGAGCAGTACTTC. As protein: CASSPRRETYEQYF.

The J gene is TRBJ2-4, the V gene TRBV5-4, with 10 nucleotides matching TRBD2. V lost 1 base and J lost 8; bases outside the gene matches: 6. Germline CDR1 reads SGHNT; CDR2 reads YYREEE (reference sequence). The CDR3 has 15 amino acids. The CDR3 sequence is CASSLPLAGEDIQYF. CDR3 DNA sequence: TGTGCCAGCAGCTTGCCTCTAGCGGGAGAGGACATTCAGTACTTC. The full variable domain, completed using reference TRBV5-4 and TRBJ2-4, is ETGVTQSPTHLIKTRGQQVTLRCSSQSGHNTVSWYQQALGQGPQFIFQYYREEENGRGNFPPRFSGLQFPNYSSELNVNALELDDSALYLCASSLPLAGEDIQYFGAGTRLSVL.

This chain links TRBV13 with TRBJ1-1; D might be TRBD1 (5 bases). From germline, CDR1 is PRHDT and CDR2 FYEKMQ (reference sequence). The ends were cut back, 3 bases at V and 1 base at J, with 12 bases in the middle. This CDR3 is 15 amino acids long. The CDR3 DNA is TGTGCCAGCAGCTTTATCGGGGGACCGAACACTGAAGCTTTCTTT. This encodes CASSFIGGPNTEAFF.

The rearrangement joins TRBV12-5 to TRBJ2-7; 12 bases map to TRBD1. The CDR3 has 17 residues. The junction had 8 bases not matched to a gene; V was cut back by 3 bases and J by 2 bases. Germline V gene sequence: CDR1 LGHNT, CDR2 FRNRAP. DNA of the CDR3: TGTGCTAGTGGTTTCCCTAGGGACAGGGGGCCTACCTACGAGCAGTACTTC. As protein: CASGFPRDRGPTYEQYF.

This clone has a handful of counts. The chain combines TRBV5-6 with TRBJ2-3, with 11 bases aligning to TRBD2. This CDR3 is 16 amino acids long. V shed 1 base, J shed 2 bases, and the junction held 3 bases outside the gene matches. Germline assignment: CDR1 SGHDT and CDR2 YYEEEE. The CDR3 loop reads CASSLLLAGVTDTQYF. Here the CDR3 DNA reads TGTGCCAGCAGCTTGTTACTAGCGGGAGTCACAGATACGCAGTATTTT.

CDR3 sequence: CASSIKQGSEQYF. CDR3 in DNA: TGTGCCAGTAGTATTAAACAGGGATCCGAGCAGTACTTC. The chain carries TRBV19 and TRBJ2-7, with a weak D call TRBD1 (6 bases). The CDR3 extends over 13 amino acids. Germline values: CDR1 LNHDA, CDR2 SQIVND (reference sequence). Deletions cut 3 bases from V and 6 bases from J, with 12 bases between.

The table lists this clone with a few counts. The CDR3 loop reads CASRVGGFNYGYTF. CDR3 in DNA: TGTGCCAGCAGGGTGGGGGGCTTTAACTATGGCTACACCTTC. The chain uses TRBV28 and TRBJ1-2, with D tentatively TRBD1 (6 bases). Trimming cost V 6 bases and J 1 base, with 12 bases left between them. Germline CDR1 reads MDHEN; CDR2 reads SYDVKM. The length of the CDR3 is 14 residues.

V is TRBV18 and J is TRBJ1-3; TRBD1 is a possible D gene (6 bases). CDR1 and CDR2 (germline): KGHSH, LQKENI. The CDR3 has 16 residues. Deletions cut 2 bases from V and 2 bases from J, with 13 bases between. CDR3 in DNA: TGTGCCAGCTCACCATCCCCAGGGGAAACTGGAAACACCATATATTTT. It is translated as CASSPSPGETGNTIYF.

This clone was observed a single time. V usage is TRBV7-2 and J usage is TRBJ1-1; the D is unclear. With 5 bases removed from V and 4 bases from J, the gap between germline ends came to 17 bases. Per germline, CDR1 SGHTA and CDR2 FQGNSA. The length of the CDR3 is 15 residues. The CDR3 here is CASSPSGARGTEAFF. The CDR3 region has the DNA TGTGCCAGCAGCCCTTCTGGTGCGCGGGGCACTGAAGCTTTCTTT.